The 2 T cell receptor beta chains listed next were all sequenced from one sample in a study of T cell therapy after organ transplantation. Repertoires were generated with immunoSEQ multiplex PCR, while TCRdb's copy carries only in-frame clones and drops some. The sample records tens of thousands of clones, about 83% being singletons. Their antigens remain unidentified. Specified time point: 20-29 weeks after completion of therapy. The sequencing used CD8+ T cells from blood, collected after autologous CMV-specific T cell therapy. All receptors come from a human patient who had received a solid organ transplant and had CMV disease. The T cells may come from the graft donor.

The chain carries TRBV7-9 and TRBJ2-1, with 9 bases identical to TRBD2. The germline V gene encodes CDR1 SEHNR and CDR2 FQNEAQ (reference sequence). The J segment lost 6 bases and the V segment lost 10 bases, leaving 13 bases of the junction unmatched. The CDR3 has 15 residues. CDR3 loop: CATTAHGGRANEQFF. DNA for the CDR3: TGTGCCACCACAGCCCATGGCGGGAGGGCCAATGAGCAGTTCTTC.

The rearrangement joins TRBV6-5 to TRBJ1-2; TRBD1 aligns across 8 bases. The CDR3 loop spans 15 amino acids. V gave up 6 bases and J gave up 9 bases; unmatched junction bases: 15. Germline V CDR1 and CDR2: MNHEY, SVGAGI. The CDR3 sequence: CASSTGTGLIYSYTF. The CDR3 nucleotides are TGTGCCAGCAGCACCGGGACAGGATTAATATACAGCTACACCTTC.